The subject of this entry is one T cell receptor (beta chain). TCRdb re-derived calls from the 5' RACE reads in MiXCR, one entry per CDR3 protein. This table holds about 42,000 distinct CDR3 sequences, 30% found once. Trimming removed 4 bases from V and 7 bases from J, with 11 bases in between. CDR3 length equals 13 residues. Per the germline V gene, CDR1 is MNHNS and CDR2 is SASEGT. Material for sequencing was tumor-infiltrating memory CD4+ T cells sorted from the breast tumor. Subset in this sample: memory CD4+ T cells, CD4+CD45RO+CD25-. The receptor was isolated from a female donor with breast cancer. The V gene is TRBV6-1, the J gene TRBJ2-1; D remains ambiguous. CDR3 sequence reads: CASSGGLENEQFF. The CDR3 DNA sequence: TGTGCCAGCAGTGGCGGCCTAGAGAATGAGCAGTTCTTC.